This TCR beta chain came from a study of T-cell memory formation after mild COVID-19. One entry per CDR3 protein, called by TCRdb with MiXCR from the 5' RACE reads. The sample shows 260,000 or so distinct CDR3 sequences, 16% of them seen only once. The V segment lost 6 bases and the J segment 6 bases; nucleotides outside the gene matches: 10. The CDR3 runs 14 residues. Germline CDR1 and CDR2: SGHVS and FNYEAQ. The source is a man younger than 30 who had mild COVID-19 (a few samples of this study predate the infection). Cell type and time point are not known. The chain uses TRBV7-6 and TRBJ1-2, with 7 nucleotides matching TRBD1. The sequencing input was PBMCs or a T cell subset sorted from them (not recorded which). CDR3 sequence: CASSHHQGEDGYTF. CDR3 DNA: TGTGCCAGCAGTCACCATCAGGGGGAAGATGGCTACACCTTC.